This T cell receptor beta chain was obtained from a study of blood T cells in healthy people across ages. Study results and limitations: The study regarded diversity estimates from one million T cells as underestimates.

The table lists this clonotype with a count of one. Its target is not known. Unmatched junction bases numbered 7, after V lost 2 bases and J lost 5 bases. CDR3 size: 16 residues. The germline CDR1 and CDR2 sequences are KGHDR and SFDVKD. The second PCR ran about 6 to 11 cycles with a sample-barcoded 5' primer and J-beta primers. A minimum of 2.5 million CDR3-containing paired-end reads was obtained for each sample. TCRdb re-derived calls from the 5' RACE reads in MiXCR, one entry per CDR3 protein. This table holds over 950,000 distinct CDR3 sequences, about 53% found once. Sequencing was carried out using blood. The sequence derives from a woman aged 60-75 years in good health. The chain is built from TRBV24-1 and TRBJ2-1; 8 nucleotides agree with TRBD1. The CDR3 protein is CATSDSGQGNDNEQFF. The CDR3 bases are TGTGCCACCAGTGATTCCGGACAGGGAAATGACAATGAGCAGTTCTTC.